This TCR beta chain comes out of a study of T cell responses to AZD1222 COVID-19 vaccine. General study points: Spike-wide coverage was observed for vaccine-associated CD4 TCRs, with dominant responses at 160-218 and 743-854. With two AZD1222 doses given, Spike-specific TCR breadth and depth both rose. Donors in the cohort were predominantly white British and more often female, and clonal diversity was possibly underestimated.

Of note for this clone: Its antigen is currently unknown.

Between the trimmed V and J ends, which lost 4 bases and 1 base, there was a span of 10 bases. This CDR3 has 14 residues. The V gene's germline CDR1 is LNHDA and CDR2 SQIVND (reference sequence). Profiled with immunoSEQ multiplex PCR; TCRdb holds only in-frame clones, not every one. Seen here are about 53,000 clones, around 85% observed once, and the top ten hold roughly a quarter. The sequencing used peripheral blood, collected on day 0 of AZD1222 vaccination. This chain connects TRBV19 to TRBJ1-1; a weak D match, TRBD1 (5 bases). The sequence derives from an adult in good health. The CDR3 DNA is TGTGCCAGTAGTACCTCCGGGACGAACACTGAAGCTTTCTTT. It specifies CASSTSGTNTEAFF. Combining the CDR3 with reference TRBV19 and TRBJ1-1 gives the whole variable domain DGGITQSPKYLFRKEGQNVTLSCEQNLNHDAMYWYRQDPGQGLRLIYYSQIVNDFQKGDIAEGYSVSREKKESFPLTVTSAQKNPTAFYLCASSTSGTNTEAFFGQGTRLTVV.